This entry describes one T cell receptor (beta chain). Germline V gene lookup returns CDR1 LNHDA and CDR2 SQIVND (reference sequence). The CDR3 has 14 residues. Trimming cost V 3 bases and J 5 bases, with 13 bases left between them. The sample originates from a study of shared T cell receptors in the human thymus. The assay was immunoSEQ multiplex PCR, and TCRdb's table has in-frame clones only and misses some. Of about 380,000 clones listed, more than 85% are singletons. The sequencing input was thymocytes. The source is a human donor. The chain is built from TRBV19 and TRBJ1-2, with D tentatively TRBD1 (5 bases). As DNA, the CDR3 is TGTGCCAGTAGTATGGAGGGACGAGGATATGGCTACACCTTC. Translated: CASSMEGRGYGYTF.